This record looks at one TCR beta chain sequence and its context. Its antigen is still unknown. The sample comes from a study of shared clonotypes between healthy human individuals. Study conclusions and caveats: Naive subsets usually exceeded memory subsets in estimated richness.

CD4+ cells were split into CD45RA+ naive and CD45RA-negative memory subsets. The assay was carried out at the deep level. Measured with immunoSEQ multiplex PCR; TCRdb has only the in-frame clones, and not every one. The sample comprises about 1.5 million clones, over 95% of which are singletons, and over 1% rests with the top ten. The CDR3 has 16 residues. The germline V gene encodes CDR1 MGHDK and CDR2 SYGVNS. V was pared by 1 base and J by 8 bases, with 20 bases between. The TCR originated in a man younger than 45 in good health. Input material: naive CD4+ T cells sorted from blood. The subset is: CD45RA+ positively selected. The rearrangement uses TRBV25-1 and TRBJ1-2; unclear D gene. Here the CDR3 reads CASSEFVAGEWQGYTF. The CDR3 DNA follows: TGTGCCAGCAGTGAATTTGTGGCAGGAGAGTGGCAAGGCTACACCTTC.